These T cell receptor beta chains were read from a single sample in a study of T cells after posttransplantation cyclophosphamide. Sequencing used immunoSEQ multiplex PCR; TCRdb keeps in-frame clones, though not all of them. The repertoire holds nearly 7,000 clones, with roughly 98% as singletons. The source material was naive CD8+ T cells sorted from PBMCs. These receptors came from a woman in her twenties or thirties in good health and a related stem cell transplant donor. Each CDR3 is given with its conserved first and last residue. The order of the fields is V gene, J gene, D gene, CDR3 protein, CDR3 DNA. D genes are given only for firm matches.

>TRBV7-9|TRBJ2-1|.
CASSGVEGNNEQFF
TGTGCCAGCAGCGGGGTTGAGGGCAACAATGAGCAGTTCTTC
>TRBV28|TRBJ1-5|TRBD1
CASTPTGVGQPQHF
TGTGCCAGCACCCCGACAGGGGTGGGTCAGCCCCAGCATTTT
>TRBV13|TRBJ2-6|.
CASSLAGSGANVLTF
TGTGCCAGCAGCTTAGCGGGATCTGGGGCCAACGTCCTGACTTTC
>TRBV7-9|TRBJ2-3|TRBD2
CASSLSPAGGSTDTQYF
TGTGCCAGCAGCTTATCCCCCGCGGGGGGGAGCACAGATACGCAGTATTTT
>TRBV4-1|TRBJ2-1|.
CASSLRENEQFF
TGCGCCAGCAGCCTAAGAGAAAATGAGCAGTTCTTC
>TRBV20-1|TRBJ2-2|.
CSALNTGELFF
TGCAGTGCCCTAAACACCGGGGAGCTGTTTTTT
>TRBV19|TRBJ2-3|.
CASSISGIRTDTQYF
TGTGCCAGTAGTATTTCAGGGATCCGCACAGATACGCAGTATTTT
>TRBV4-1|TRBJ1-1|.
CASSQSLRGLDTEAFF
TGCGCCAGCAGCCAAAGTCTCAGAGGGCTAGACACTGAAGCTTTCTTT
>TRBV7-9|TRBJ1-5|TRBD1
CASSVGTANQPQHF
TGTGCCAGCAGCGTCGGGACAGCGAATCAGCCCCAGCATTTT
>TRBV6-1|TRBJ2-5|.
CASSEVPFQETQYF
TGTGCCAGCAGTGAAGTTCCCTTCCAAGAGACCCAGTACTTC
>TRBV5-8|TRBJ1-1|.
CASSLVPGPATEAFF
TGTGCCAGCAGCTTGGTCCCTGGGCCGGCCACTGAAGCTTTCTTT
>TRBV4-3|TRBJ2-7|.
CASSQALTSEQYF
TGCGCCAGCAGCCAAGCTTTAACGAGTGAGCAGTACTTC
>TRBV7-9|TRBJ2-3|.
CASSSRGTDTQYF
TGTGCCAGCAGCTCTCGGGGTACAGATACGCAGTATTTT